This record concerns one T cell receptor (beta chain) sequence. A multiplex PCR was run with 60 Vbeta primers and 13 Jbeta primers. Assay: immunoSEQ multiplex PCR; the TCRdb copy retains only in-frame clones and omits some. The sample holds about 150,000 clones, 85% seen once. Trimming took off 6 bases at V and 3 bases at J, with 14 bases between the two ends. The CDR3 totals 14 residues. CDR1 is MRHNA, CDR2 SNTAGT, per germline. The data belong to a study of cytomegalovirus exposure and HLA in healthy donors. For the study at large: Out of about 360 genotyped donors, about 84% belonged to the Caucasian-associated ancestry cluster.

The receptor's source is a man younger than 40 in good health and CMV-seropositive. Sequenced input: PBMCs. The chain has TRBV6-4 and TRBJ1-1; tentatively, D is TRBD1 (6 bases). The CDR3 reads CASRGTGFDTEAFF. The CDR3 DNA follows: TGTGCCAGCAGAGGAACAGGGTTTGACACTGAAGCTTTCTTT.